Detailed here is one TCR beta chain. The source of the sample is a study of T cells expressing NK-cell markers. For the study at large: It was sorted CD3+CD56-NKG2C+, CD3+CD56+NKG2C- and CD3+CD56+NKG2C+ T cells that provided the TCR beta repertoires.

CDR3 length equals 17 residues. Germline V CDR1 and CDR2: SGHRS, YFSETQ. TCRdb re-called the 5' RACE reads and shows each CDR3 protein once, DNA omitted. Here the sample table reports a few hundred thousand distinct CDR3 sequences. This TCR was recovered from a man aged 18-70 years in good health. The genes are TRBV5-1 and TRBJ1-2; checking the TCRdb D call of TRBD1 is not possible without DNA. Sequencing input: blood T cells: a sorted CD56 or NKG2C T cell subset, CD4+ or CD8+ T cells, or bulk PBMC T cells (not recorded which). The CDR3 sequence is CASSQGQLLFANYGYTF.